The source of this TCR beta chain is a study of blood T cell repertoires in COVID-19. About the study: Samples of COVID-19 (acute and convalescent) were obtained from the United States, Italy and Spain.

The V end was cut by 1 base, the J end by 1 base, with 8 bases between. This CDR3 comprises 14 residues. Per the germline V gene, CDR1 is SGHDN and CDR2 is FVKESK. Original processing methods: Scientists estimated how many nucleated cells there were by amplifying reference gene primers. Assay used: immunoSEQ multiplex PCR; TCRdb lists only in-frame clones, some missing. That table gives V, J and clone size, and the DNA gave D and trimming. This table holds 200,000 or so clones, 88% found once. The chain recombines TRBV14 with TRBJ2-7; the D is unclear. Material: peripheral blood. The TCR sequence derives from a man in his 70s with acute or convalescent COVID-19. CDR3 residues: CASSQVGGSYEQYF. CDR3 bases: TGTGCCAGCAGCCAAGTTGGCGGATCCTACGAGCAGTACTTC. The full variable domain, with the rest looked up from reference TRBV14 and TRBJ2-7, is EAGVTQFPSHSVIEKGQTVTLRCDPISGHDNLYWYRRVMGKEIKFLLHFVKESKQDESGMPNNRFLAERTGGTYSTLKVQPAELEDSGVYFCASSQVGGSYEQYFGPGTRLTVT.